This TCR beta chain is drawn from a study of T cell clonotyping in hematopoietic cell transplantation. Study context: Pretransplant recipient samples were taken after cytoreduction. Study outcomes and limitations: Few recipient clonotypes overlapped donors; over 97% were de novo at given depth. Pathologically expanded recipient clonotypes increased progressively from day 30 to day 180 as diversity fell.

Time point denoted: recipient sample about 28 days before transplant, after cytoreduction. Samples: about 28 days before transplant, then days 30, 100 and 180 after. The data were produced by immunoSEQ multiplex PCR, yet TCRdb's version contains in-frame clones alone and is incomplete. The repertoire consists of under 25,000 clones, with approximately 80% occurring once and the leading ten covering around 17%. About this clone: Its antigen is not identified.

CDR3 length: 14 residues. Germline V CDR1 and CDR2: SNHLY, FYNNEI. With 0 bases removed from V and 5 bases from J, the gap between germline ends came to 7 bases. Sample: peripheral blood mononuclear cells, taken before stem cell transplant. V and J are TRBV2 and TRBJ2-2; the D gene is possibly TRBD2 (5 bases). The TCR originated in a man in his fifties or sixties with acute myeloid leukemia. Some clones in this sample may be carry-over from other donors' samples. CDR3 loop: CASSEASGTGELFF. The CDR3, as DNA: TGTGCCAGCAGTGAAGCCTCGGGGACCGGGGAGCTGTTTTTT.